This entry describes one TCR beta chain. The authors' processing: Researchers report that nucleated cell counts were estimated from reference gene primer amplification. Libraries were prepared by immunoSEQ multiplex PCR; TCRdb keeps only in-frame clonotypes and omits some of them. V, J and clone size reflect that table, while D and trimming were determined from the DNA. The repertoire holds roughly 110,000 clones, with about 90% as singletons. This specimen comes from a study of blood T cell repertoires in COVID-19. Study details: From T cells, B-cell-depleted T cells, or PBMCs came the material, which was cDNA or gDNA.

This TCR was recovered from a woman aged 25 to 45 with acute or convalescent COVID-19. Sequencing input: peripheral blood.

The CDR3 reads CASSLDTAYEQYF. CDR3 DNA sequence: TGTGCCAGCAGTTTAGACACGGCCTACGAGCAGTACTTC. The V and J genes are TRBV28 and TRBJ2-7; D not certain. The CDR3 runs to 13 residues. Between the trimmed V and J ends, which lost 2 bases and 2 bases, there was a span of 7 bases. Germline V gene lookup returns CDR1 MDHEN and CDR2 SYDVKM.